This T cell receptor beta chain was sequenced for a study of T-cell memory formation after mild COVID-19. Study summary: The two donors had largely donor-specific TCR clusters.

After 5'RACE with constant-segment primers, TCR alpha and TCR beta cDNA libraries carrying sample barcodes and UMIs were obtained. TCRdb reanalysed the 5' RACE reads using MiXCR and keeps one entry per CDR3 protein. The sample lists about 360,000 distinct CDR3 sequences, over 13% seen once, with around 22% in the top ten. This clonotype has more than one count but fewer than ten. Its matching antigen is unknown. The V gene end was trimmed by 4 bases and the J gene end by 1 base; junction bases not matched to a gene: 5. The CDR3 has 15 residues. The V gene's germline CDR1 is SGHRS and CDR2 YFSETQ. Whole-study findings and limits: Pre-infection memory showed some responding clones, and this suggested that cross-reactive memory joined. Mostly located in CM and EM were contracting CD4+ clones, with contracting CD8+ clones located in EMRA.

The source is a man between 18 and 29 years old who had mild COVID-19 (a few samples of this study predate the infection). Cell type and time point are not known. The chain joins TRBV5-1 to TRBJ1-1, with 9 bases that match TRBD1. The specimen was PBMCs or a T cell subset sorted from them (not recorded which). The CDR3 DNA is TGCGCCAGCAGCGTGTCGGGACAGGGGAACACTGAAGCTTTCTTT. It translates to CASSVSGQGNTEAFF.